This T cell receptor beta chain was obtained from a study of vaccination and CD4 T cells after COVID-19. This clonotype came up a few times. Its target is not known. Sequence data for DNA of cultured CD4+ T cells were generated by the Oncomine TCR Beta short-read assay. TCRdb recomputed calls from the PCR reads with MiXCR, one row per CDR3 protein. The table has about 16,000 distinct CDR3 sequences, around 79% seen once; the top ten hold approximately 9.1%. Study-wide results and limits: Within convalescent individuals, 304 out of 307 vaccine-specific clones proved to be spike mono-reactive.

Germline V gene lookup returns CDR1 SGHNT and CDR2 YYREEE (reference sequence). This CDR3 is 15 amino acids long. J gave up 5 bases and V 4 bases, and 10 bases lay outside the gene matches. The sample's treatment: approximately 9-day PBMC culture with coronavirus spike peptide pools or control peptides (ViraFEST assay). PBMCs were cultured at two million per well with around 9.5 IU/ml IL-2 and around 10 ug/ml peptide pools. Sequencing used CD4+ T cells from blood, cultured in vitro, obtained after SARS-CoV-2 vaccination. The rearrangement joins TRBV5-4 to TRBJ2-5; 8 bases map to TRBD2. The receptor was derived from a human donor who received a COVID-19 vaccine. The CDR3, as DNA: TGTGCCAGCAGCCAAAGCGGGGGTATGGGGGAGACCCAGTACTTC. It yields the protein CASSQSGGMGETQYF. Supplemented by reference TRBV5-4 and TRBJ2-5, the full variable domain reads ETGVTQSPTHLIKTRGQQVTLRCSSQSGHNTVSWYQQALGQGPQFIFQYYREEENGRGNFPPRFSGLQFPNYSSELNVNALELDDSALYLCASSQSGGMGETQYFGPGTRLLVL.